The rows below give T cell receptor beta chains drawn from one sample of a study of identical twins. TCRdb redid the calling of the 5' RACE reads with MiXCR, one entry per CDR3 protein. The data hold approximately 700,000 distinct CDR3 sequences, with 5.5% to 6.5% observed a single time. The sequencing input was naive T cells sorted from blood. These TCRs come from a man aged 18 to 35 in good health. CDR3s include the opening cysteine and the closing phenylalanine or tryptophan. Each record gives: D gene, J gene, V gene, clone size, CDR3 DNA, CDR3 protein. The D gene is left open where the match is weak. Only some rows state a clone size, as once, few, many or a class for expanded clones.

d_gene: -
j_gene: TRBJ2-2
v_gene: TRBV5-1
abundance: many
CDR3nt: TGCGCCAGCAGCTCTGACACCAACACCGGGGAGCTGTTTTTT
CDR3aa: CASSSDTNTGELFF

d_gene: -
j_gene: TRBJ2-6
v_gene: TRBV7-9
abundance: few
CDR3nt: TGTGCCAGCAGCTTAAGGGAGACCATTTCTGGGGCCAACGTCCTGACTTTC
CDR3aa: CASSLRETISGANVLTF

d_gene: -
j_gene: TRBJ2-1
v_gene: TRBV24-1
abundance: many
CDR3nt: TGTGCCACCAGTGCGTCGGGGGTTGACTACAATGAGCAGTTCTTC
CDR3aa: CATSASGVDYNEQFF

d_gene: -
j_gene: TRBJ1-5
v_gene: TRBV6-1
abundance: many
CDR3nt: TGTGCCAGCAGTGATTCGCTTGGGCCCCAGCATTTT
CDR3aa: CASSDSLGPQHF

d_gene: -
j_gene: TRBJ2-3
v_gene: TRBV18
abundance: -
CDR3nt: TGTGCCAGCTCACCGGACTTCTCAAGAGAGGATACGCAGTATTTT
CDR3aa: CASSPDFSREDTQYF

d_gene: TRBD1
j_gene: TRBJ2-3
v_gene: TRBV20-1
abundance: -
CDR3nt: TGCAGTGCAATTGACAGGGGGTACACAGATACGCAGTATTTT
CDR3aa: CSAIDRGYTDTQYF

d_gene: -
j_gene: TRBJ1-3
v_gene: TRBV2
abundance: -
CDR3nt: TGTGCCAGCAGAGTTGGCTCTGGAAACACCATATATTTT
CDR3aa: CASRVGSGNTIYF

d_gene: TRBD2
j_gene: TRBJ2-1
v_gene: TRBV29-1
abundance: -
CDR3nt: TGCAGCGCCGGGCCTACCGGGTACCGCGAGCGGGAGAATTGGAATGAGCAGTTCTTC
CDR3aa: CSAGPTGYRERENWNEQFF

d_gene: -
j_gene: TRBJ2-5
v_gene: TRBV29-1
abundance: -
CDR3nt: TGCAGCGTTGGGCAGGGAGTGACGGAGACCCAGTACTTC
CDR3aa: CSVGQGVTETQYF

d_gene: -
j_gene: TRBJ1-2
v_gene: TRBV6-5
abundance: many
CDR3nt: TGTGCCAGCAGTTATGTGGGACTGACTAACTATGGCTACACCTTC
CDR3aa: CASSYVGLTNYGYTF

d_gene: -
j_gene: TRBJ2-1
v_gene: TRBV5-1
abundance: few
CDR3nt: TGCGCCAGCAGCGGGCTAGAGGGTGGCGATGAGCAGTTCTTC
CDR3aa: CASSGLEGGDEQFF

d_gene: -
j_gene: TRBJ1-1
v_gene: TRBV28
abundance: -
CDR3nt: TGTGCCAGCAGTGCCGCCCGCGGGGGCAACACTGAAGCTTTCTTT
CDR3aa: CASSAARGGNTEAFF

d_gene: TRBD2
j_gene: TRBJ2-1
v_gene: TRBV29-1
abundance: many
CDR3nt: TGCAGCGTTGAAGATACGGGTTGGGGACTAGCGGGTCGCTCCTACAATGAGCAGTTCTTC
CDR3aa: CSVEDTGWGLAGRSYNEQFF

d_gene: -
j_gene: TRBJ2-3
v_gene: TRBV7-2
abundance: many
CDR3nt: TGTGCCAGCAGTCACGCCGGGACCCAGCAGTATTTT
CDR3aa: CASSHAGTQQYF

d_gene: -
j_gene: TRBJ2-1
v_gene: TRBV9
abundance: many
CDR3nt: TGTGCCAGCAGCGCTCTATCTCTCGCCTACAATGAGCAGTTCTTC
CDR3aa: CASSALSLAYNEQFF

d_gene: -
j_gene: TRBJ1-5
v_gene: TRBV12-3/TRBV12-4
abundance: many
CDR3nt: TGTGCCAGCAGGCATTCGGGACGGAACAATCAGCCCCAGCATTTT
CDR3aa: CASRHSGRNNQPQHF

d_gene: -
j_gene: TRBJ2-2
v_gene: TRBV27
abundance: many
CDR3nt: TGTGCCAGCAGTTTGTGGGGAGCCGGGGAGCTGTTTTTT
CDR3aa: CASSLWGAGELFF

d_gene: -
j_gene: TRBJ2-3
v_gene: TRBV7-2
abundance: -
CDR3nt: TGTGCCAGCAGAACGACAGTAACAGATACGCAGTATTTT
CDR3aa: CASRTTVTDTQYF

d_gene: TRBD1
j_gene: TRBJ2-1
v_gene: TRBV25-1
abundance: -
CDR3nt: TGTGCCAGCAGTGACCCCGGAACCTGGGGACAGGGTAGTGAGCAGTTCTTC
CDR3aa: CASSDPGTWGQGSEQFF

d_gene: TRBD2
j_gene: TRBJ2-7
v_gene: TRBV27
abundance: few
CDR3nt: TGTGCCAGCAGTTTAGTCCCTAGCGGGACTTTCACCGAGCAGTACTTC
CDR3aa: CASSLVPSGTFTEQYF

d_gene: -
j_gene: TRBJ2-3
v_gene: TRBV20-1
abundance: -
CDR3nt: TGCAGTGCCCCTCGGAGGATCCCCGGCGGAGATACGCAGTATTTT
CDR3aa: CSAPRRIPGGDTQYF

d_gene: TRBD2
j_gene: TRBJ2-7
v_gene: TRBV7-2
abundance: few
CDR3nt: TGTGCCAGCAGCGTTACTAGCGGGGTGGCCTCCTACGAGCAGTACTTC
CDR3aa: CASSVTSGVASYEQYF

d_gene: -
j_gene: TRBJ1-5
v_gene: TRBV6-2/TRBV6-3
abundance: few
CDR3nt: TGTGCCAGCAGTTACGCGGGGTTCTATCAGCCCCAGCATTTT
CDR3aa: CASSYAGFYQPQHF

d_gene: TRBD1
j_gene: TRBJ1-2
v_gene: TRBV24-1
abundance: many
CDR3nt: TGTGCCACCAGTGATTGGACAGGCGCCGATTATGGCTACACCTTC
CDR3aa: CATSDWTGADYGYTF

d_gene: -
j_gene: TRBJ2-5
v_gene: TRBV24-1
abundance: -
CDR3nt: TGTGCCACCAGTGATTTCGGGACGCGAGAGACCCAGTACTTC
CDR3aa: CATSDFGTRETQYF

d_gene: -
j_gene: TRBJ2-7
v_gene: TRBV18
abundance: few
CDR3nt: TGTGCCAGCTCACCTGGGACCCGGACGGCCTACGAGCAGTACTTC
CDR3aa: CASSPGTRTAYEQYF

d_gene: TRBD1
j_gene: TRBJ2-1
v_gene: TRBV6-2/TRBV6-3
abundance: many
CDR3nt: TGTGCCAGCAGTGCCCCGGGACAGGTTTCCTACAATGAGCAGTTCTTC
CDR3aa: CASSAPGQVSYNEQFF

d_gene: TRBD1
j_gene: TRBJ1-2
v_gene: TRBV6-1
abundance: -
CDR3nt: TGTGCCAGCAGTGCCCCGGGACAGGGGGCGCTTGGCTACACCTTC
CDR3aa: CASSAPGQGALGYTF

d_gene: -
j_gene: TRBJ2-1
v_gene: TRBV5-5
abundance: many
CDR3nt: TGTGCCAGCAGCTTCGGCCAGGGGTGGAATGAGCAGTTCTTC
CDR3aa: CASSFGQGWNEQFF

d_gene: TRBD1
j_gene: TRBJ2-7
v_gene: TRBV20-1
abundance: -
CDR3nt: TGCAGTGCTAGATTTGTGGGTGTGCTGGGGACAGGGGGCCACGAGCAGTACTTC
CDR3aa: CSARFVGVLGTGGHEQYF

d_gene: TRBD2
j_gene: TRBJ2-1
v_gene: TRBV24-1
abundance: few
CDR3nt: TGTGCCACCAGTGATGCCAGACTAGCGGGGGGACACAATGAGCAGTTCTTC
CDR3aa: CATSDARLAGGHNEQFF

d_gene: -
j_gene: TRBJ2-3
v_gene: TRBV5-1
abundance: many
CDR3nt: TGCGCCAGCAGCTCCGCTAGCATTTCTAGCACAGATACGCAGTATTTT
CDR3aa: CASSSASISSTDTQYF

d_gene: -
j_gene: TRBJ2-1
v_gene: TRBV29-1
abundance: many
CDR3nt: TGCAGCGTTGAGAGGGGCGCGGGATACAATGAGCAGTTCTTC
CDR3aa: CSVERGAGYNEQFF

d_gene: -
j_gene: TRBJ2-3
v_gene: TRBV20-1
abundance: many
CDR3nt: TGCAGTGCTAGATTATCGGAAAACACAGATACGCAGTATTTT
CDR3aa: CSARLSENTDTQYF

d_gene: TRBD1
j_gene: TRBJ1-5
v_gene: TRBV19
abundance: few
CDR3nt: TGTGCCAGTAGTTCTAGACAGGGCTCGAGGGAACAGCCCCAGCATTTT
CDR3aa: CASSSRQGSREQPQHF